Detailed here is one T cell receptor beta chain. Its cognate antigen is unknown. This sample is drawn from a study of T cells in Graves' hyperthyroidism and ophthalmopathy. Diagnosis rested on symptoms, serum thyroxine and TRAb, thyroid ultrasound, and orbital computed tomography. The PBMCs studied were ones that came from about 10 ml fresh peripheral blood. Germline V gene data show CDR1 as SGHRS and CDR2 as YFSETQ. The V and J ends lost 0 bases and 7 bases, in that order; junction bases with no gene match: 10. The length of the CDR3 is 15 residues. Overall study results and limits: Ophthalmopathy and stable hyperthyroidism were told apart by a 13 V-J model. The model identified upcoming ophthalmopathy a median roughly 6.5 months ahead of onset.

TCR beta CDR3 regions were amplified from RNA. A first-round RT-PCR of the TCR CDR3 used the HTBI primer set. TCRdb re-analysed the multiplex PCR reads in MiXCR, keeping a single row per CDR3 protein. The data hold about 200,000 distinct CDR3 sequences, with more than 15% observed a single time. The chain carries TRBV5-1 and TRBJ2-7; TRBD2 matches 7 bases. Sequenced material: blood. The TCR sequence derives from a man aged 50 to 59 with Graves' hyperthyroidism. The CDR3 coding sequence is TGCGCCAGCAGCTTGGTAGTAGCGGGCTCAGGGGAGCAGTACTTC. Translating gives CASSLVVAGSGEQYF.